The clone carrying this T cell receptor (beta chain) was observed a few times. What it recognizes is unknown. This entry comes from a study of blood T cells in healthy people across ages. Study observations and caveats: Those diversity estimates obtained from one million T cells were thought to be underestimates.

PCR was performed a second time for roughly 6 to 12 cycles using a sample-barcoded 5' primer and a J-beta primer mix. Individual samples furnished no less than 2.5 million CDR3-containing paired-end reads apiece. A single record per CDR3 protein comes from TCRdb applying MiXCR to the 5' RACE reads. The table has about 1.4 million distinct CDR3 sequences, roughly 59% seen once. At least 6 micrograms of total RNA were extracted per sample. CDR3 length: 14 residues. The V end lost 6 bases, the J end lost 1 base, and 12 bases lay between the germline ends. CDR1 ENHRY and CDR2 SYGVKD come from the germline V gene.

Sequenced sample: blood. This sequence was found in a man aged 18 to 29 in good health. This chain uses TRBV10-3 with TRBJ1-2, with a tentative D call TRBD1 (6 bases). The CDR3 nucleotides read TGTGCCATCAGACCAGGACAGCATAACTATGGCTACACCTTC. Residues: CAIRPGQHNYGYTF.